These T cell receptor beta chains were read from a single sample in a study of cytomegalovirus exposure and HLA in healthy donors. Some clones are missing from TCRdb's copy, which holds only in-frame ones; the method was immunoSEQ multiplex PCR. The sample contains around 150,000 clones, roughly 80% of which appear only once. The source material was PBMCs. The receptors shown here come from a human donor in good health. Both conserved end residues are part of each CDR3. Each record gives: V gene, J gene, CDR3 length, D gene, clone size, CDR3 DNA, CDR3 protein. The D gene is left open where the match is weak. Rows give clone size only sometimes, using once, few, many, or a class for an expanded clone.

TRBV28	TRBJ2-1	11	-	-	TGTGCCAGCAGTTTACTAGCGCGGCAGTTCTTC	CASSLLARQFF
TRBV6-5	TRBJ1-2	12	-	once	TGTGCCATCGACCTGGGGGCTTTCGGCTACACCTTC	CAIDLGAFGYTF
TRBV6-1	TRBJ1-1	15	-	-	TGTGCCAGCAGTGAAGCGGCCCTTATGAACACTGAAGCTTTCTTT	CASSEAALMNTEAFF
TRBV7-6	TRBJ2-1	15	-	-	TGTGCCAGCAGCTTGGCGGGGGCGAACTACAATGAGCAGTTCTTC	CASSLAGANYNEQFF
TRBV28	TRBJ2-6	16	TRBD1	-	TGTGCCAGCAGTAGGGGACAGCACTCTGGGGCCAACGTCCTGACTTTC	CASSRGQHSGANVLTF
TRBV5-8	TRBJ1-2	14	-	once	TGTGCCAGCAGCTTAAACAGGGCCTCATATGGCTACACCTTC	CASSLNRASYGYTF
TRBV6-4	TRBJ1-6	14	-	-	TGTGCCAGCAGTGCGGTCGGTCATAATTCACCCCTCCACTTT	CASSAVGHNSPLHF
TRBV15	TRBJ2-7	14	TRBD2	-	TGTGCCACCAGCGGGAGCGGGAGCCCCTACGAGCAGTACTTC	CATSGSGSPYEQYF
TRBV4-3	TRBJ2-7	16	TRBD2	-	TGCGCCAGCAGCCATTCCGCACTAGCGGGAGATGGTGAGCAGTACTTC	CASSHSALAGDGEQYF
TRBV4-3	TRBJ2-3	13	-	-	TGCGCCAGCAGCCCTGAGGGCCTCGATACGCAGTATTTT	CASSPEGLDTQYF
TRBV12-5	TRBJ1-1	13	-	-	TGTGCTAGTGGTTTACGCCAGGAAGCTGAAGCTTTCTTT	CASGLRQEAEAFF
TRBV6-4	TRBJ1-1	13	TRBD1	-	TGTGCCAGCAGCGGAGGGACAGGAGGTGAAGCTTTCTTT	CASSGGTGGEAFF
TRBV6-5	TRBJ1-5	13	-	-	TGTGCCAGCGGCAATAATATTAATCAGCCCCAGCATTTT	CASGNNINQPQHF
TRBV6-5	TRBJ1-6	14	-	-	TGTGCCAGTGTAGGACAGAACTATAATTCACCCCTCCACTTT	CASVGQNYNSPLHF
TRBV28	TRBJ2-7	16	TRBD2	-	TGTGCCAGCAGCTCTCCCGGGTTAGCGGGAGGGTACGAGCAGTACTTC	CASSSPGLAGGYEQYF
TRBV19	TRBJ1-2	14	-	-	TGTGCCAGTAGCACAAGGGACAATTCCTATGGCTACACCTTC	CASSTRDNSYGYTF
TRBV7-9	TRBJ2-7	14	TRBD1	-	TGTGCCAGCAGCTTCTCAGGGGGCTTCTACGAGCAGTACTTC	CASSFSGGFYEQYF
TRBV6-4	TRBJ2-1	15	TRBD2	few	TGTGCCAGCAGTGAGCGGCTAGCGGTCTACAATGAGCAGTTCTTC	CASSERLAVYNEQFF
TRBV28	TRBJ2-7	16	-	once	TGTGCCAGCAGTCTCCTCCAGCGGGTCAACCTCTACGAGCAGTACTTC	CASSLLQRVNLYEQYF
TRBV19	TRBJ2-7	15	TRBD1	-	TGTGCCAGTAGTGCCGCATCCGGGACAGTCTACGAGCAGTACTTC	CASSAASGTVYEQYF
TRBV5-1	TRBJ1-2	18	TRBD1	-	TGCGCCAGCAGCTTCGCGAAGGACAGGGCGGTAAGGGAGAATGGCTACACCTTC	CASSFAKDRAVRENGYTF
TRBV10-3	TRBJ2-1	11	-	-	TGTGCCATCAGAGTGAGCAATGAGCAGTTCTTC	CAIRVSNEQFF
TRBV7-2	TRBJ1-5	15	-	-	TGTGCCAGCAGCTTAGCACAGGCGGACAATCAGCCCCAGCATTTT	CASSLAQADNQPQHF
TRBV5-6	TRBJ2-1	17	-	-	TGTGCCAGCAGCCGAAGGGCGGGGTTAGGCTCCTACAATGAGCAGTTCTTC	CASSRRAGLGSYNEQFF
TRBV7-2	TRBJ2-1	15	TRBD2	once	TGTGCCAGCAGCTTAATTGGGCTAGCGGGAGGCCAGCGGTTCTTC	CASSLIGLAGGQRFF
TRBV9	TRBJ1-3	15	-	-	TGTGCCAGCAGCGCCACAGGGAGCTCTGGAAACACCATATATTTT	CASSATGSSGNTIYF
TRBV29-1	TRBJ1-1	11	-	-	TGCAGCGTTACAGAGAACACTGAAGCTTTCTTT	CSVTENTEAFF
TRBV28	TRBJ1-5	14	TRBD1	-	TGTGCCAGCAGTTTGGTAGGGGGCGACCAGCCCCAGCATTTT	CASSLVGGDQPQHF
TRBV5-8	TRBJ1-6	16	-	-	TGTGCCAGCAGCTTGGCCAAGGTCAGGGTCGGGTCACCCCTCCACTTT	CASSLAKVRVGSPLHF
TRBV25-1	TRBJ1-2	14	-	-	TGTGCCAGCAGTGAACACGGTAGAGGCTATGGCTACCCCTTC	CASSEHGRGYGYPF
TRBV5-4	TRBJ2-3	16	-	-	TGTGCCAGCAGCTCTATTGGACTCGATGAACAGGATACGCAGTATTTT	CASSSIGLDEQDTQYF
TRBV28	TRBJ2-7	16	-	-	TGTGCCAGCAGGGATACAGGGACGAGATTTATCTTGGAGCAGTACTTC	CASRDTGTRFILEQYF
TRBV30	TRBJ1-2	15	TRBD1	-	TGTGCCTGGAGTCCACCCCGGGACAGGGTTAATGGCTACACCTTC	CAWSPPRDRVNGYTF
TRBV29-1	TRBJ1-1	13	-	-	TGCAGCGTTGTGCGGACAGATAACACTGAAGCTTTCTTT	CSVVRTDNTEAFF
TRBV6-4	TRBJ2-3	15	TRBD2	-	TGTGCCAGCAGTGAGTCGGGACTACCCACAGATACGCAGTATTTT	CASSESGLPTDTQYF